Detailed here is one TCR beta chain. The record originates from a study of blood T cell repertoires in COVID-19. The method was immunoSEQ multiplex PCR; TCRdb's version includes in-frame clones alone and lacks a portion of them. The profile shows 150,000 or so clones, roughly 80% of them singletons. V shed 3 bases and J shed 2 bases, with 8 bases lying between them. Germline lookup yields CDR1 KGHSH and CDR2 LQKENI. There are 14 residues in the CDR3. This TCR derives from a woman aged 70 to 79 with COVID-19, enrolled during active disease. The J gene is TRBJ1-5, the V gene TRBV18, with TRBD1 as a possible D gene (5 bases). Sequencing was done on a sample of peripheral blood. In nucleotides, the CDR3 is TGTGCCAGCTCACCGTTACAGGGCAATCAGCCCCAGCATTTT. Translation: CASSPLQGNQPQHF.